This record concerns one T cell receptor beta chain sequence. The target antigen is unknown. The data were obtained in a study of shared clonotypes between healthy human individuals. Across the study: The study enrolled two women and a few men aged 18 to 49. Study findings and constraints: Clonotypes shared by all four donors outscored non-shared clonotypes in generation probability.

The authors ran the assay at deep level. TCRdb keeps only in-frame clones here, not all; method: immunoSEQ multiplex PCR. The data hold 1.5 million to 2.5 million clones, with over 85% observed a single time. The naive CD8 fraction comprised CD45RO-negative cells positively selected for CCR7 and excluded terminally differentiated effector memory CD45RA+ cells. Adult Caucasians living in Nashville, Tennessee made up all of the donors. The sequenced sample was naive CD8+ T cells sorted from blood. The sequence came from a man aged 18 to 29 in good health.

The CDR3 protein is CASSLTPDSNAYEQYF. The CDR3, as DNA: TGTGCCAGCAGCTTAACCCCCGACAGCAACGCCTACGAGCAGTACTTC. This chain uses TRBV7-6 with TRBJ2-7; the D gene is possibly TRBD1 (5 bases). Between the trimmed V and J ends, which lost 2 bases and 2 bases, there was a span of 16 bases. This CDR3 spans 16 amino acids. CDR1 is SGHVS and CDR2 is FNYEAQ in the germline V gene. Using reference TRBV7-6 and TRBJ2-7 for the parts outside the CDR3, the full variable domain is GAGVSQSPRYKVTKRGQDVALRCDPISGHVSLYWYRQALGQGPEFLTYFNYEAQQDKSGLPNDRFSAERPEGSISTLTIQRTEQRDSAMYRCASSLTPDSNAYEQYFGPGTRLTVT.